This T cell receptor beta chain is drawn from a study of regulatory T cells in long-lasting Graves disease. Construction of the TCR beta libraries employed iRepertoire HTBI primers in conjunction with Arm-PCR of CDR3 regions. TCRdb fed the multiplex PCR reads into MiXCR, producing one record per CDR3 protein. In the table there are more than 350,000 distinct CDR3 sequences, roughly 21% of which are singletons. The germline CDR1 and CDR2 sequences are MDHEN and SYDVKM. Trimming stripped 3 bases from V and 6 bases from J, with 11 bases between. The CDR3 covers 13 residues. This clonotype was detected many times. As to time point: persistent/refractory GD, antithyroid drugs over 5 years with positive TRAb. Making the TCR library involved RNA that had been extracted from PBMCs.

The clonotype originates from a female donor with Graves disease. The source was peripheral blood mononuclear cells (PBMCs), collected when the disease was refractory, from a patient treated with antithyroid drugs. This sequence joins TRBV28 and TRBJ1-1; possible D gene TRBD1, 6 bases. CDR3: CASSFRGAAEAFF. CDR3 nucleotides: TGTGCCAGCAGTTTTCGGGGGGCGGCTGAAGCTTTCTTT.